Listed here are 17 T cell receptor beta chains from one sample, sequenced in a study of graft-versus-host responses after intestinal transplantation. The antigens for these receptors are not known. The repertoire was sequenced with immunoSEQ multiplex PCR; TCRdb's copy has only in-frame clones and lacks some. The profile shows approximately 77,000 clones, around nine tenths of them singletons. The material was unstimulated CD4+ T cells sorted from spleen or lymph node cells, obtained before intestinal transplant. Receptors were obtained from a human donor who received an intestinal transplant.

The genes are TRBV4-1 and TRBJ2-7; perhaps TRBD1 as D (5 bases). With 0 bases removed from V and 3 bases from J, the gap between germline ends came to 12 bases. The CDR3 totals 15 residues. Germline CDR1 MGHRA, CDR2 YSYEKL. This chain's CDR3 is CASSQESYQGYEQYF. The DNA of the CDR3 is TGCGCCAGCAGCCAAGAAAGTTACCAGGGCTACGAGCAGTACTTC.

The chain recombines TRBV6-1 with TRBJ2-7; D remains unclear. Germline V gene lookup returns CDR1 MNHNS and CDR2 SASEGT. CDR3 length: 12 residues. The V end lost 7 bases, the J end lost 3 bases, and 10 bases lay between the germline ends. This chain's CDR3 is CASTSSLYEQYF. The CDR3 DNA is TGTGCCAGCACTTCGAGCCTCTACGAGCAGTACTTC.

The gene calls are TRBV27 and TRBJ2-7; 9 positions match TRBD1. V lost 6 bases, J lost 5 bases, and 14 bases stayed unmatched. The length of the CDR3 is 16 residues. Germline V gene sequence: CDR1 MNHEY, CDR2 SMNVEV (reference sequence). For the CDR3, the DNA is TGTGCCAGCAGCTCATTTTTGGGGACAGGGCTGGACGAGCAGTACTTC. Protein product: CASSSFLGTGLDEQYF.

The chain joins TRBV25-1 to TRBJ2-7; 7 nucleotides match TRBD2. The ends lost 1 base at V and 7 bases at J; junction bases unmatched: 1. The CDR3 extends over 12 amino acids. Germline loops: CDR1 MGHDK, CDR2 SYGVNS. CDR3 sequence reads: CASSEFGREQYF. CDR3 in DNA: TGTGCCAGCAGTGAATTCGGGAGGGAGCAGTACTTC.

The V gene is TRBV6-5, the J gene TRBJ1-2; D is perhaps TRBD1 (5 bases). The germline CDR1 and CDR2 sequences are MNHEY and SVGAGI. Trimming pared 6 bases from V and 2 bases from J, leaving 10 bases between. The CDR3 extends over 13 amino acids. CDR3 nucleotides: TGTGCCAGCAGGGACGGGGGGAACTATGGCTACACCTTC. Translating it yields CASRDGGNYGYTF.

V and J are TRBV6-1 and TRBJ2-7, with 10 bases identical to TRBD1. This CDR3 spans 17 amino acids. Germline V gives CDR1 MNHNS, CDR2 SASEGT. V was pared by 4 bases and J by 5 bases, with 14 bases of the junction left unmatched. This chain's CDR3 is CASSALTTGGPPDEQYF. CDR3 coding DNA: TGTGCCAGCAGTGCACTGACGACAGGGGGCCCTCCTGACGAGCAGTACTTC.

This clone was seen a single time. This chain joins TRBV19 and TRBJ2-1, with 10 bases identical to TRBD2. Per germline, CDR1 LNHDA and CDR2 SQIVND (reference sequence). V was clipped by 3 bases and J by 0 bases; unmatched bases: 5. The CDR3 is 17 amino acids. The CDR3 DNA reads as TGTGCCAGTAGTATCTTTAGCGGGGGGAGCTCCTACAATGAGCAGTTCTTC. As protein: CASSIFSGGSSYNEQFF.

The chain links TRBV29-1 to TRBJ1-2; 7 nucleotides line up with TRBD1. Germline V gives CDR1 SQVTM, CDR2 ANQGSEA. CDR3 length: 12 amino acids. The V gene end was trimmed by 7 bases and the J gene end by 2 bases; junction bases not matched to a gene: 4. The DNA of the CDR3 is TGCAGCGCAGGGACAGACAACTATGGCTACACCTTC. Translation: CSAGTDNYGYTF.

This chain joins TRBV4-1 and TRBJ2-1, with TRBD1 identical over 10 bases. This CDR3 spans 16 amino acids. From germline, CDR1 is MGHRA and CDR2 YSYEKL. With 1 base clipped from V and 9 bases from J, the junction kept 9 bases outside the gene matches. CDR3 residues: CASSQVRDRGGTEQFF. For the CDR3, the DNA is TGCGCCAGCAGCCAAGTTCGGGACAGGGGTGGTACTGAGCAGTTCTTC.

The chain couples TRBV9 to TRBJ1-2; maybe TRBD1 (5 bases). V was pared by 0 bases and J by 8 bases, with 14 bases between. This CDR3 has 14 amino acids. Germline CDR1 and CDR2: SGDLS and YYNGEE. The CDR3 reads CASSVGAGINGYTF. The CDR3 nucleotides read TGTGCCAGCAGCGTAGGAGCAGGGATTAACGGCTACACCTTC.

The chain is built from TRBV2 and TRBJ1-4; the match to TRBD1 covers 7 bases. CDR1 and CDR2 (germline): SNHLY, FYNNEI. The CDR3 consists of 12 residues. J was trimmed by 11 bases and V by 6 bases; bases with no gene match: 6. The CDR3 reads CASREGAGKLFF. Written as DNA, the CDR3 is TGTGCCAGCAGGGAGGGGGCAGGCAAACTGTTTTTT.

The chain uses TRBV27 and TRBJ2-3; the D gene is possibly TRBD1 (5 bases). The CDR3 runs to 16 residues. Germline assignment: CDR1 MNHEY and CDR2 SMNVEV (reference sequence). Trimming took off 5 bases at V and 2 bases at J, with 17 bases between the two ends. The CDR3 sequence: CASSTTGMPITDTQYF. The CDR3 DNA reads TGTGCCAGCAGTACAACAGGAATGCCGATCACAGATACGCAGTATTTT.

This clone was observed a single time. J is TRBJ1-2 and V is TRBV5-6, with 7 bases identical to TRBD1. With V trimmed by 4 bases and J by 4 bases, 4 bases remained unmatched. Germline V CDR1 and CDR2: SGHDT, YYEEEE. This CDR3 is 13 amino acids long. CDR3: CASSTTGSYGYTF. The CDR3 bases are TGTGCCAGCAGCACGACAGGGAGCTATGGCTACACCTTC.

V usage is TRBV6-5 and J usage is TRBJ1-2, with 12 bases identical to TRBD1. Germline values: CDR1 MNHEY, CDR2 SVGAGI. The CDR3 has 14 residues. After removal of 6 bases from V and 8 bases from J, the junction contained 7 bases not matched to a gene. Here the CDR3 reads CASSRGQGARGYTF. In DNA, the CDR3 is TGTGCCAGCAGCCGGGGACAGGGGGCGCGGGGCTACACCTTC.

J is TRBJ1-1 and V is TRBV28; 8 bases are shared with TRBD1. The CDR3 sequence is 14 residues long. With V trimmed by 7 bases and J by 3 bases, 7 bases remained unmatched. Germline V gene sequence: CDR1 MDHEN, CDR2 SYDVKM. CDR3 bases: TGTGCCAGCACCGTACAGGGGGTGTACACTGAAGCTTTCTTT. The encoded protein is CASTVQGVYTEAFF.

The rearrangement joins TRBV5-4 to TRBJ2-1, with TRBD2 matching 8 bases. This CDR3 comprises 15 residues. The V gene end was trimmed by 0 bases and the J gene end by 5 bases; junction bases not matched to a gene: 4. Germline loops: CDR1 SGHNT, CDR2 YYREEE (reference sequence). CDR3 sequence: CASSLVGGGNNEQFF. DNA for the CDR3: TGTGCCAGCAGCTTGGTGGGCGGGGGGAACAATGAGCAGTTCTTC.

V and J are TRBV2 and TRBJ1-3; D not resolved. The CDR3 contains 13 residues. Germline V gives CDR1 SNHLY, CDR2 FYNNEI. Trimming stripped 3 bases from V and 11 bases from J, with 14 bases between. CDR3 protein: CASSDRGLSPIYF. The CDR3 region has the DNA TGTGCCAGCAGTGATCGCGGTTTAAGTCCCATATATTTT.